This is a list of T cell receptor beta chains from one sample in a study of cytomegalovirus exposure and HLA in healthy donors. Generated by immunoSEQ multiplex PCR, the TCRdb table keeps only in-frame clones and is missing some. The sample holds approximately 85,000 clones, 72% seen once. Sequencing was carried out using PBMCs. These receptors came from a woman in her thirties or forties in good health and CMV-seropositive. Each CDR3 is given with its conserved first and last residue. Each record gives: D gene, J gene, V gene, CDR3 protein, CDR3 DNA. D genes are given only for firm matches.

NA | TRBJ1-5 | TRBV7-9 | CASSPDGPGGQPQHF | TGTGCCAGCAGCCCCGATGGGCCAGGCGGGCAGCCCCAGCATTTT
TRBD1 | TRBJ1-1 | TRBV18 | CASSQDRGQSTEAFF | TGTGCCAGCTCACAAGACAGGGGGCAAAGCACTGAAGCTTTCTTT
TRBD1 | TRBJ1-1 | TRBV27 | CASRLGTGDTEAFF | TGTGCCAGCAGATTGGGGACAGGGGACACTGAAGCTTTCTTT
NA | TRBJ2-7 | TRBV18 | CASSPRQGIDEQYF | TGTGCCAGCTCACCAAGGCAGGGCATCGACGAGCAGTACTTC
NA | TRBJ1-1 | TRBV30 | CAWSGPPKRTEAFF | TGTGCCTGGAGTGGACCCCCGAAGCGCACTGAAGCTTTCTTT
NA | TRBJ1-1 | TRBV18 | CASSPPDYGTEAFF | TGTGCCAGCTCACCTCCAGACTATGGGACTGAAGCTTTCTTT
NA | TRBJ2-1 | TRBV28 | CASSLGGSKYEQFF | TGTGCCAGCAGTTTAGGGGGGAGTAAGTATGAGCAGTTCTTC
NA | TRBJ1-2 | TRBV7-9 | CASSQQVHGYTF | TGTGCCAGCAGTCAACAGGTTCATGGCTACACCTTC
TRBD1 | TRBJ1-1 | TRBV7-8 | CASSLEPQGTAFF | TGTGCCAGCAGCTTAGAGCCACAGGGGACGGCTTTCTTT
NA | TRBJ1-1 | TRBV5-1 | CASSLLQAANTEAFF | TGCGCCAGCAGCTTGTTACAGGCGGCGAACACTGAAGCTTTCTTT